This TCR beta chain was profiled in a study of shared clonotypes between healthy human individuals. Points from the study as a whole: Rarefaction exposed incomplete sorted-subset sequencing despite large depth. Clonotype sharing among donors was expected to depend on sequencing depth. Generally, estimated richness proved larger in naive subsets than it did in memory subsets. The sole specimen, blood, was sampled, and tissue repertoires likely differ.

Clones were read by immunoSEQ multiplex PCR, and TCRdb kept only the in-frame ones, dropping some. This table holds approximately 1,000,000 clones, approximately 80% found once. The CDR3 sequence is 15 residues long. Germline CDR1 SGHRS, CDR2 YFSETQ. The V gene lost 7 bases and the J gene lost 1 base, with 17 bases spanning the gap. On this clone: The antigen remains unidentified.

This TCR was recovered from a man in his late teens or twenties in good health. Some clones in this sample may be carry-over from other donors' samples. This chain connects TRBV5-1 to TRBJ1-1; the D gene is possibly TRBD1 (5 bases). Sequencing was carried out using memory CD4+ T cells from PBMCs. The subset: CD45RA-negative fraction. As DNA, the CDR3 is TGCGCCAGCGCCGGTGAGACGGGACCGAACACTGAAGCTTTCTTT. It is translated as CASAGETGPNTEAFF.